The present TCR beta chain was sequenced within a study of T cells expressing NK-cell markers. About the research overall: Repertoire data for TCR beta were derived from sorted T cells (CD3+CD56+NKG2C+, CD3+CD56+NKG2C- and CD3+CD56-NKG2C+).

From germline, CDR1 is SGHVS and CDR2 FQNEAQ. The CDR3 is 14 residues long. About this clonotype: Antigen: not known.

Reanalyzing the 5' RACE reads, TCRdb keeps one entry per CDR3 protein, without DNA. The record lists 300,000 or so distinct CDR3 sequences, of which the ten most abundant hold roughly 4.2%. Study results and caveats: In roughly six donors, dominant NKG2C+ clonotypes were roughly 1.0-8% of CD8+ T cells.

The genes are TRBV7-8 and TRBJ2-1. This sequence originates from a woman between 18 and 75 years old in good health. The specimen sequenced was blood T cells: a sorted CD56 or NKG2C T cell subset, CD4+ or CD8+ T cells, or bulk PBMC T cells (not recorded which). CDR3 amino acids: CASSLYWKVNEQFF.